The 9 T cell receptor beta chains in this list originate from one sample, sequenced in a study of T cells in women clearing cervical HPV infection. Some clones are missing from TCRdb's copy, which holds only in-frame ones; the method was immunoSEQ multiplex PCR. The sample data list under 20,000 clones. The specimen sequenced was blood buffy coat. Every receptor here comes from a woman aged 18-70 years with a cervical HPV16 infection that either progressed to CIN3+ or cleared (not recorded which).

For this clone: The read terminates 3 residues before the CDR3 end, so the remaining end is supplied by the germline J gene. This same CDR3 is encoded by further DNA sequences in the sample. V and J are TRBV20-1 and TRBJ1-3; the D gene is possibly TRBD1 (5 bases). This CDR3 comprises 14 residues. V dropped 0 bases and J dropped 3 bases, with 9 bases sitting between them. Looked up from germline, CDR1 is DFQATT and CDR2 is SNEGSKA (reference sequence). CDR3 loop: CSAREGRVGNTIYF. The CDR3 DNA, read in part, is TGCAGTGCTAGAGAAGGCAGGGTTGGAAACACC.

Of note for this clone: Read coverage stops 3 residues before the CDR3 terminus; the germline J gene supplies the remainder. This sequence joins TRBV28 and TRBJ2-5; 9 positions match TRBD2. J gave up 4 bases and V 5 bases, and 8 bases lay outside the gene matches. The CDR3 runs to 15 residues. CDR1 and CDR2 (germline): MDHEN, SYDVKM. CDR3 sequence reads: CASSKPRGGGETQYF. The part of the CDR3 DNA that was read is TGTGCCAGCAGTAAACCCCGCGGGGGGGGAGAGACC.

For this clone: The CDR3 extends 3 residues past the end of the read, so its final part is completed from the germline J gene. The genes are TRBV19 and TRBJ1-6; 7 bases fit TRBD1. This CDR3 has 15 amino acids. Germline CDR1 is LNHDA and CDR2 is SQIVND (reference sequence). V lost 4 bases, J lost 6 bases, and 6 bases stayed unmatched. This CDR3 reads CASSSSGQFNSPLHF. The CDR3 bases that were read are TGTGCCAGTAGTAGTTCGGGACAGTTTAATTCACCC.

Notes on this clone: Sequencing ends 3 residues short of the CDR3 end; the germline J gene provides the rest. The J gene is TRBJ1-4, the V gene TRBV7-6, with 9 bases aligning to TRBD1. The junction had 7 bases not matched to a gene; V was cut back by 4 bases and J by 4 bases. Germline CDR1 SGHVS, CDR2 FNYEAQ. This CDR3 has 16 residues. The CDR3 bases that were read are TGTGCCAGCAGCTCCCGGACAGGGGATCGTAATGAAAAA. Protein product: CASSSRTGDRNEK. The full CDR3 is CASSSRTGDRNEKLFF.

Worth noting for this clone: The read ends 3 residues shy of where the CDR3 ends; the end is completed using the germline J gene. The chain uses TRBV16 and TRBJ1-2; weak D call: TRBD1 (6 bases). Germline V gene data show CDR1 as KGHSY and CDR2 as FQNENV. The V and J ends lost 0 bases and 6 bases respectively, with 20 bases between them. The CDR3 contains 17 residues. CDR3 DNA (partial): TGTGCCAGCAGCCAATCATATACCCTAACAGGGATGGATGGC. The encoded protein is CASSQSYTLTGMDG. The entire CDR3 protein reads CASSQSYTLTGMDGYTF.

In regard to this clone: Coverage ceases 3 residues before the CDR3 finishes, and the germline J gene fills in the end. The chain links TRBV7-2 to TRBJ2-3; no definite D call. Germline values: CDR1 SGHTA, CDR2 FQGNSA. The CDR3 loop spans 14 amino acids. The ends were cut back, 3 bases at V and 8 bases at J, with 15 bases in the middle. The CDR3 bases that were read are TGTGCCAGCAGCTTTCGCCAGACTCTCGGTACG. It translates to CASSFRQTLGT. The whole CDR3 reads CASSFRQTLGTQYF.

Note on this clone: The read ends 3 residues before the CDR3 terminus; that terminus is restored from the germline J gene. This rearrangement joins TRBV6-2 or TRBV6-3 to TRBJ2-7; D possibly corresponds to TRBD2 (6 bases). Per germline, CDR1 MNHEY and CDR2 SVGEGT. This CDR3 has 16 residues. The V gene lost 8 bases and the J gene lost 3 bases, with 23 bases spanning the gap. The CDR3 region is CASSDPAGRESYEQYF. CDR3 bases read: TGTGCCAGCTCCGACCCCGCTGGGCGGGAAAGCTACGAG.

The CDR3 loop is CASSPSDGGREKLFF. CDR3 bases read: TGCGCCAGCAGCCCATCGGACGGGGGACGGGAAAAG. The rearrangement links TRBV5-1 to TRBJ2-2; possibly TRBD2 for D (6 bases). Read coverage stops 3 residues before the CDR3 terminus; the germline J gene supplies the remainder. Germline CDR1 SGHRS, CDR2 YFSETQ. The length of the CDR3 is 15 residues.

CDR3 residues: CAWSSSGEVLPFSGANVLFF. CDR3 DNA, as far as it was read: TGTGCCTGGAGCTCTAGCGGGGAGGTCCTCCCTTTCTCTGGGGCCAACGTA. The chain combines TRBV30 with TRBJ1-4, with D possibly being TRBD1 (5 bases). The read ends 3 residues early relative to the CDR3; the germline J gene fills the gap. The CDR3 has 20 amino acids. Germline assignment: CDR1 GTSNPN and CDR2 SVGIG (reference sequence).